The clone carrying this TCR beta chain appeared many times. CDR3 size: 12 residues. Trimming cost V 8 bases and J 2 bases, with 9 bases left between them. The germline V gene has CDR1 MDHEN and CDR2 SYDVKM. A second PCR of roughly 7 to 11 cycles used a sample-barcoded 5' primer and a J-beta primer mix. TCRdb re-derived calls from the 5' RACE reads in MiXCR, one entry per CDR3 protein. The sample includes around 700,000 distinct CDR3 sequences, 25% of them seen just once. The sample is drawn from a study of blood T cells in healthy people across ages. The data were also submitted as part of a second study, on T cells of mothers and their children. Per that paper: All donors were healthy and Caucasian; they were a few mothers and their six children.

The origin of this receptor is a boy aged 10-17 years in good health. Sequenced: blood. V is TRBV28 and J is TRBJ2-5, with a tentative D call TRBD2 (6 bases). The CDR3 loop reads CASGRGQETQYF. The CDR3 coding sequence is TGTGCCAGCGGGCGGGGTCAAGAGACCCAGTACTTC. Combining the CDR3 with reference TRBV28 and TRBJ2-5 gives the whole variable domain DVKVTQSSRYLVKRTGEKVFLECVQDMDHENMFWYRQDPGLGLRLIYFSYDVKMKEKGDIPEGYSVSREKKERFSLILESASTNQTSMYLCASGRGQETQYFGPGTRLLVL.